This T cell receptor beta chain was recovered during a study of blood T cells in healthy people across ages. The CDR3 runs to 16 residues. Trimming at V came to 0 bases and at J to 3 bases, leaving 7 bases not matched to a gene. CDR1 is MNHEY and CDR2 is SVGEGT in the germline V gene. It was with a sample-barcoded 5' primer and a J-beta primer mix that a second PCR of roughly 6 to 12 cycles was run. TCRdb passed the 5' RACE reads through MiXCR, listing each CDR3 protein once. The table includes roughly 570,000 distinct CDR3 sequences, approximately 30% detected once. Study results and caveats: PBMCs left unsorted prevented a conclusive naive versus antigen-experienced comparison.

With respect to this clonotype: Its target is not known.

Each donor had 8.5 to 10 milliliters of peripheral blood drawn. Researchers report isolating at least 6.5 million PBMCs per sample. The sample was blood. The TCR comes from a woman in her 70s in good health. This chain uses TRBV6-2 or TRBV6-3 with TRBJ1-2; 7 positions match TRBD1. The CDR3 region is CASSYSPQQGHYGYTF. CDR3 sequence (DNA): TGTGCCAGCAGTTACTCACCTCAACAGGGGCACTATGGCTACACCTTC.